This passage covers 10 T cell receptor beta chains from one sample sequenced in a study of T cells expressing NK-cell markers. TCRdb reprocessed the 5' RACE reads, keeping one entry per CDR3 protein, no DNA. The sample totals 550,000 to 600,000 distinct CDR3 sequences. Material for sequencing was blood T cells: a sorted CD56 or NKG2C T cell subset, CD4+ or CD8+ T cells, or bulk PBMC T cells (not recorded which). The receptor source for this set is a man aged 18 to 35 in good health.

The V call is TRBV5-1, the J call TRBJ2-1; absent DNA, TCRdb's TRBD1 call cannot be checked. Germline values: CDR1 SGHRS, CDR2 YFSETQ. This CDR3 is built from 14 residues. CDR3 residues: CASTRGDNSDEQFF.

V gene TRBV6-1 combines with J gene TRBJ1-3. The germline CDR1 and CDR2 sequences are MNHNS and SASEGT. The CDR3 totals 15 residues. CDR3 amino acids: CANAGGTGSGNTIYF.

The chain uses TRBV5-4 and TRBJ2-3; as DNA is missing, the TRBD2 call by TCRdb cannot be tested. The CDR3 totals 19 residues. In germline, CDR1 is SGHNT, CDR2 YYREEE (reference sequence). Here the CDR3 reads CASSLTAGGYIGSTDTQYF.

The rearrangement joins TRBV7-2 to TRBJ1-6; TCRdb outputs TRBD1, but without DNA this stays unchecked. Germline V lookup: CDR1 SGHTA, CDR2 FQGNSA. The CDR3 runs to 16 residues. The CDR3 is CATLEFDRAWGSPLHF.

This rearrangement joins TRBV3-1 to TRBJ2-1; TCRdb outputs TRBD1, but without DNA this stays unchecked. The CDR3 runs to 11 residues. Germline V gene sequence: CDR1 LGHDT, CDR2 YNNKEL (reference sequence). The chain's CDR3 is CASSQVGTPFF.

This CDR3 reads CSAASGNTAKNIQYF. The chain links TRBV20-1 to TRBJ2-4; absent DNA, TCRdb's TRBD2 call cannot be checked. The germline V gene has CDR1 DFQATT and CDR2 SNEGSKA (reference sequence). The CDR3 consists of 15 residues.

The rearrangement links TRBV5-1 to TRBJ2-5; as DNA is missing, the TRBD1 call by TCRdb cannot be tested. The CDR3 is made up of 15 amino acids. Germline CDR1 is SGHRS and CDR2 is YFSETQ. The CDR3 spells CASSPGDRGSETQYF.

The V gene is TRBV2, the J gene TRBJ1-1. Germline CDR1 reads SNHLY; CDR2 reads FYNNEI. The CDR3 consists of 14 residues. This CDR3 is CASSDLGRITEAFF.

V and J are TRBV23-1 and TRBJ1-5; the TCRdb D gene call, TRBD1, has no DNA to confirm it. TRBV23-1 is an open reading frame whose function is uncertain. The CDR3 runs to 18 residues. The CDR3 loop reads CASRSPDRGPYSNQPQHF.

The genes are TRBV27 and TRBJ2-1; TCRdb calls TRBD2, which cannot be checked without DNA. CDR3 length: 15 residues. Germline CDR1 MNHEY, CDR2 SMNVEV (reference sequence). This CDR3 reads CASSAGVAGPNEQFF.